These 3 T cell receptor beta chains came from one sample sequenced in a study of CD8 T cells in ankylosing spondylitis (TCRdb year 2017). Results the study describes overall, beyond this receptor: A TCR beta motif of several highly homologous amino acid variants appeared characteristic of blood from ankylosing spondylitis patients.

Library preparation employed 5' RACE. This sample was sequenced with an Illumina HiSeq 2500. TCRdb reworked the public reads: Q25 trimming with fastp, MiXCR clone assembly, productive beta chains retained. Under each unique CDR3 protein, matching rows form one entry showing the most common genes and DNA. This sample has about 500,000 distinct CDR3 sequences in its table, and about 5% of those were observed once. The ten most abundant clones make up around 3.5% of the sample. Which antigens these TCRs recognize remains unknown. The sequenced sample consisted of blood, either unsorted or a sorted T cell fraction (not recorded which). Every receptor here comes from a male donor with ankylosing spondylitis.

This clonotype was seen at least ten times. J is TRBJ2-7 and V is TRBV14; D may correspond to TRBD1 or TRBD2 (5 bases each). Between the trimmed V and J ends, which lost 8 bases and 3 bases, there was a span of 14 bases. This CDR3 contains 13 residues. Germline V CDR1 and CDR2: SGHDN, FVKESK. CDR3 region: CASRDPINYEQYF. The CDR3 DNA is TGTGCCAGCCGGGACCCAATAAACTACGAGCAGTACTTC.

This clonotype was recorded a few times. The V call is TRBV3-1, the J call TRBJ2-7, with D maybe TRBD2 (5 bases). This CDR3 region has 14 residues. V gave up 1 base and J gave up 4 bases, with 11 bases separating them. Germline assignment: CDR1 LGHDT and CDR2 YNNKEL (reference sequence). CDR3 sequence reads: CASSQGVWTYEQYF. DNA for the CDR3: TGTGCCAGCAGCCAAGGGGTGTGGACTTACGAGCAGTACTTC.

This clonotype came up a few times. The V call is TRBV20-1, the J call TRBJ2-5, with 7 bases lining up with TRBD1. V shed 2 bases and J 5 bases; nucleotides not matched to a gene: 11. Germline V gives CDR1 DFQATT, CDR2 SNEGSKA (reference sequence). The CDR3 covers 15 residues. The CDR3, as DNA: TGCAGTGCTAGATCGCCGGGACAGAGAACGGAGACCCAGTACTTC. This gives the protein CSARSPGQRTETQYF.